This TCR beta chain was identified in a study of T cell responses to AZD1222 COVID-19 vaccine. Data came from immunoSEQ multiplex PCR; TCRdb stores just in-frame clones and leaves some out. Here the sample spans 140,000 to 150,000 clones, 80% to 90% being singletons. V gave up 5 bases and J gave up 1 base, with 14 bases separating them. This CDR3 is 15 amino acids long. Germline V gene lookup returns CDR1 SNHLY and CDR2 FYNNEI. This clone was observed once. The chain couples TRBV2 to TRBJ2-5; D is ambiguous. The receptor was isolated from an adult in good health. The material sequenced was peripheral blood, taken on day 0 of AZD1222 vaccination. The CDR3 loop is CASSQLPGGQETQYF. DNA for the CDR3: TGTGCCAGCAGTCAACTTCCCGGCGGCCAAGAGACCCAGTACTTC.